This T cell receptor beta chain was sequenced for a study of CD8+CD57+ T cells in acquired aplastic anemia. In the study overall: Yields of DNA that came from sorted CD4+ and CD8+ cells averaged roughly 3.3 ug.

Profiling of TCR beta VDJ combinations and CDR3 sequences used genomic DNA as template. TCRdb analysed the reads with MiXCR anew, one entry per CDR3 protein. The data contain under 250,000 distinct CDR3 sequences, 55% to 65% of them singletons. This clonotype was detected a few times. The antigen remains undetermined. The study's findings and limits: The same twenty-nine CD8+ CDR3 sequences occurred in patients and in controls. In CD8+ cells, Simpson's diversity showed no significant difference between patients and controls.

Flow cytometry had shown expanded CD8+CD57+ cells in the patients chosen for sequencing. Each of the patients presented with severe acquired aplastic anemia. The TCR originated in a human donor with aplastic anemia. Material for sequencing was sorted CD4+, CD8+, or CD8+CD57+ T cells (not recorded which) from PBMCs.

This chain's CDR3 is CASRDRASETQYF. CDR3 nucleotide sequence: TGTGCCAGTCGGGACAGGGCCTCTGAGACCCAGTACTTC. This rearrangement joins TRBV19 to TRBJ2-5; 9 bases are a match to TRBD1. Germline V gene data show CDR1 as LNHDA and CDR2 as SQIVND (reference sequence). This CDR3 is 13 amino acids long. The V and J ends lost 8 bases and 5 bases, in that order; junction bases with no gene match: 6.